This entry describes one TCR beta chain. This entry is derived from a study of shared clonotypes between healthy human individuals. The wider study: A donor's plate count was three for CD4 naive and three for CD4 memory; CD8 naive had two and CD8 memory one.

Germline CDR1 is MDHEN and CDR2 is SYDVKM. CDR3 length equals 15 residues. The V end was cut by 3 bases, the J end by 4 bases, with 15 bases between. Assay used: immunoSEQ multiplex PCR; TCRdb lists only in-frame clones, some missing. The table shows millions of clones, with approximately 95% occurring only once. This clonotype originated in a man younger than 35 in good health. Some clones in this sample may be carry-over from other donors' samples. The sequencing sample was made of naive CD4+ T cells from PBMCs. As for subset: CD45RA+ positively selected. V usage is TRBV28 and J usage is TRBJ2-5; perhaps D is TRBD1 or TRBD2 (7 bases each). CDR3 sequence (DNA): TGTGCCAGCAGTTTTCCCCAGGGGGGGACAGAGACCCAGTACTTC. Translation: CASSFPQGGTETQYF.